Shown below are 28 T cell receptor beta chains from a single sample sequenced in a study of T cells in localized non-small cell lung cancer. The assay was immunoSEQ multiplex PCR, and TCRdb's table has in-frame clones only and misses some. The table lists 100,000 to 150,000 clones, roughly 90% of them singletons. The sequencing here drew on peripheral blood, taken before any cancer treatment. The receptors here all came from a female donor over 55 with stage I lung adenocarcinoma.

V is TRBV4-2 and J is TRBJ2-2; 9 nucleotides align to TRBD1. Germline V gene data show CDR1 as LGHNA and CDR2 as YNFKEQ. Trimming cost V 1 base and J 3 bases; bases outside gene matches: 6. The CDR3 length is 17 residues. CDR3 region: CASSQGGTGRDTGELFF. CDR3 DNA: TGTGCCAGCAGCCAAGGCGGGACAGGGAGGGACACCGGGGAGCTGTTTTTT.

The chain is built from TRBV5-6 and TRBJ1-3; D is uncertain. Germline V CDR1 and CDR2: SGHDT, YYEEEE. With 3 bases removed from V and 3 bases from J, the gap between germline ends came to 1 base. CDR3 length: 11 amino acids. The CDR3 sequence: CASSYGNTIYF. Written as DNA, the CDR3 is TGTGCCAGCAGCTATGGAAACACCATATATTTT.

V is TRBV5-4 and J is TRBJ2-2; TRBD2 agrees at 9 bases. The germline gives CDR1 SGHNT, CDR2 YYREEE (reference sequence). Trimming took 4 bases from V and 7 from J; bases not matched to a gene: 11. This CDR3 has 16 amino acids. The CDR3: CASSEPGLASGGELFF. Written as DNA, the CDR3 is TGTGCCAGCAGCGAACCGGGACTAGCTTCGGGCGGGGAGCTGTTTTTT.

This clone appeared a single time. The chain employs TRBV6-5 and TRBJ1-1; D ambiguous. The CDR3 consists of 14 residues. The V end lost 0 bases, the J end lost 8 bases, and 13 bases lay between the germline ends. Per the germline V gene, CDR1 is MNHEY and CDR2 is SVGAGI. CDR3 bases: TGTGCCAGCAGTTACTCCGGTCCCGACGCGGAAGCTTTCTTT. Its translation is CASSYSGPDAEAFF.

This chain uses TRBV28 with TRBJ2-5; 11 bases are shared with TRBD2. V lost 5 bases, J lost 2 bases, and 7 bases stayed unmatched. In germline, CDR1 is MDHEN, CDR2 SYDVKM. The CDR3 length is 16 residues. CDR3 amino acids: CASSIGTSGTQETQYF. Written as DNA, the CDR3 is TGTGCCAGCAGTATCGGGACTAGCGGAACGCAAGAGACCCAGTACTTC. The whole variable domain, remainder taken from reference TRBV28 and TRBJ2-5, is DVKVTQSSRYLVKRTGEKVFLECVQDMDHENMFWYRQDPGLGLRLIYFSYDVKMKEKGDIPEGYSVSREKKERFSLILESASTNQTSMYLCASSIGTSGTQETQYFGPGTRLLVL.

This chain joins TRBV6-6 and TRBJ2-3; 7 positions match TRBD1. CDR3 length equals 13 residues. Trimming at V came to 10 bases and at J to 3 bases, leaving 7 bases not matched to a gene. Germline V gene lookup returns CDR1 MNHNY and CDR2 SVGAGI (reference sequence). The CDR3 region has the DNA TGTGCCACCCGGGACAGACAAACAGATACGCAGTATTTT. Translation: CATRDRQTDTQYF.

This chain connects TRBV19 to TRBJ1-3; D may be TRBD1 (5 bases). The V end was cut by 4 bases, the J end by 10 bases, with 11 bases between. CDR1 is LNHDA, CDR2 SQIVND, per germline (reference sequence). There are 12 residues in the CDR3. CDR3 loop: CASSTDKKTIYF. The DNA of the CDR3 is TGTGCCAGTAGTACGGACAAGAAGACCATATATTTT. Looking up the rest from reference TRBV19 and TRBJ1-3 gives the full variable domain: DGGITQSPKYLFRKEGQNVTLSCEQNLNHDAMYWYRQDPGQGLRLIYYSQIVNDFQKGDIAEGYSVSREKKESFPLTVTSAQKNPTAFYLCASSTDKKTIYFGEGSWLTVV.

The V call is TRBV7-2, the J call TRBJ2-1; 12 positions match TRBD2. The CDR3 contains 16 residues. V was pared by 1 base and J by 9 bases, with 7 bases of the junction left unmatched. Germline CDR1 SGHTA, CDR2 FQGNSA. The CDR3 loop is CASSLGGLAGRGEQFF. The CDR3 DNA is TGTGCCAGCAGCTTAGGGGGACTAGCGGGCAGGGGTGAGCAGTTCTTC.

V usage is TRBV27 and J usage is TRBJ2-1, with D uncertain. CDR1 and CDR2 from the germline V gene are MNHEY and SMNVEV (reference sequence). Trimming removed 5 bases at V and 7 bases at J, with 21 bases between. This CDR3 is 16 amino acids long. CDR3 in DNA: TGTGCCAGCAGTCCCTCGACACCACCGTACGGGAATGAGCAGTTCTTC. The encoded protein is CASSPSTPPYGNEQFF.

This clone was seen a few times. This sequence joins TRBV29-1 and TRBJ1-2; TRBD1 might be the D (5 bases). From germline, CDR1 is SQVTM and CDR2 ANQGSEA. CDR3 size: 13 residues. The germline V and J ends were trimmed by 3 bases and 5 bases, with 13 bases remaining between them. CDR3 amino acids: CSVDQRGLYGYTF. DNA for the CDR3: TGCAGCGTTGACCAAAGGGGCCTTTATGGCTACACCTTC.

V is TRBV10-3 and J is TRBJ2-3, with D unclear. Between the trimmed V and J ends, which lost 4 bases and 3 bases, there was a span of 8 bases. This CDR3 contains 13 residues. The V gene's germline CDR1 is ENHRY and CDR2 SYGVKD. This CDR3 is CAISADPTDTQYF. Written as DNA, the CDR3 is TGTGCCATCAGTGCGGACCCTACAGATACGCAGTATTTT.

This chain's CDR3 is CASSLRQGAADTQYF. CDR3 DNA: TGTGCCAGCAGTTTACGGCAGGGGGCCGCAGATACGCAGTATTTT. The V call is TRBV28, the J call TRBJ2-3; 8 bases are a match to TRBD1. Germline assignment: CDR1 MDHEN and CDR2 SYDVKM. CDR3 length equals 15 residues. The V segment lost 2 bases and the J segment 4 bases; nucleotides outside the gene matches: 5.

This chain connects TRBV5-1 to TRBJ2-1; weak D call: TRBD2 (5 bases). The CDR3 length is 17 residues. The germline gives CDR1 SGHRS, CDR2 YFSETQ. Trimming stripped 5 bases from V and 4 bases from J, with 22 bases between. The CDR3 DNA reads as TGCGCCAGCAGGAGCGGAGGAGTCGGGATTCAATACAATGAGCAGTTCTTC. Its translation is CASRSGGVGIQYNEQFF.

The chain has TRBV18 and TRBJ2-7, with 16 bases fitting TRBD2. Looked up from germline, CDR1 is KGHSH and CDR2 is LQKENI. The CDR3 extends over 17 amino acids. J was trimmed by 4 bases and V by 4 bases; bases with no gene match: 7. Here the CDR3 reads CASSRTGLAGGPYEQYF. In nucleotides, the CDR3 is TGTGCCAGCTCACGAACGGGACTAGCGGGAGGGCCGTACGAGCAGTACTTC.

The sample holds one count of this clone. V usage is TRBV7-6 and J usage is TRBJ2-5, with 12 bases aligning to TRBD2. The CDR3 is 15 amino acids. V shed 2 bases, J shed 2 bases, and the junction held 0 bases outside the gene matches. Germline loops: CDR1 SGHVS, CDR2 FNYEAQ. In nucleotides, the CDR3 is TGTGCCAGCAGCTTACTAGCGGGAGGGCAAGAGACCCAGTACTTC. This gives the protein CASSLLAGGQETQYF.

The CDR3 region is CASSSVATNEKLFF. CDR3 nucleotide sequence: TGTGCCAGCAGCTCGGTTGCAACTAATGAAAAACTGTTTTTT. This chain uses TRBV2 with TRBJ1-4; D remains unclear. Trimming pared 6 bases from V and 0 bases from J, leaving 8 bases between. Germline loops: CDR1 SNHLY, CDR2 FYNNEI. The CDR3 has 14 residues.

The CDR3 spells CSGTTGTGSRSAFF. CDR3 nucleotides: TGCAGCGGAACTACCGGGACAGGGAGTCGTAGTGCTTTCTTT. This chain uses TRBV29-1 with TRBJ1-1; 9 positions match TRBD1. V lost 7 bases and J lost 11; bases outside the gene matches: 17. From germline, CDR1 is SQVTM and CDR2 ANQGSEA. The CDR3 contains 14 residues.

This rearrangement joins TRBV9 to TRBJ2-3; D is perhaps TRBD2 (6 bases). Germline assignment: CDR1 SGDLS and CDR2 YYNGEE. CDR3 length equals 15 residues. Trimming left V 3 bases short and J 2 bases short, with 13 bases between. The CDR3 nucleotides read TGTGCCAGCAGCGCCAGCGGGCGCCCCACAGATACGCAGTATTTT. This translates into CASSASGRPTDTQYF.

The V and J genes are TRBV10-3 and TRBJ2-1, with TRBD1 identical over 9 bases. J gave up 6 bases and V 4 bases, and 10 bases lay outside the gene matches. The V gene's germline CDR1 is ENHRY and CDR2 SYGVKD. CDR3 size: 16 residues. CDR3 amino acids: CAISGVGQGSSNEQFF. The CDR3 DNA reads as TGTGCCATCAGTGGCGTGGGACAGGGATCTTCCAATGAGCAGTTCTTC.

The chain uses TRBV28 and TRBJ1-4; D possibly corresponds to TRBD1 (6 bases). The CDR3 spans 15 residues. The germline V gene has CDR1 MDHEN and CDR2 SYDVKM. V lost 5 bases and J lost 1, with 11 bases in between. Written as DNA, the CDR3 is TGTGCCAGCAGTGTTGGGGGGCTAACTAATGAAAAACTGTTTTTT. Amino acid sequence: CASSVGGLTNEKLFF.

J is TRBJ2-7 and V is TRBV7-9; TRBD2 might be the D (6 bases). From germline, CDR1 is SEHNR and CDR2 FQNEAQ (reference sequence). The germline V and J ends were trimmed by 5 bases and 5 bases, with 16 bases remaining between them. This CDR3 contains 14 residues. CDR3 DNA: TGTGCCAGCAGCCCGGGAGAGTCCCCCCACGAGCAGTACTTC. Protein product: CASSPGESPHEQYF.

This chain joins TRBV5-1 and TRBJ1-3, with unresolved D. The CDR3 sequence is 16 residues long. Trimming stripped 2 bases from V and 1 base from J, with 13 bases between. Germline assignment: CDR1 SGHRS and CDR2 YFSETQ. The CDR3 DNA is TGCGCCAGCAGCTTCGACACCAGAACTTCTGGAAACACCATATATTTT. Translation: CASSFDTRTSGNTIYF.

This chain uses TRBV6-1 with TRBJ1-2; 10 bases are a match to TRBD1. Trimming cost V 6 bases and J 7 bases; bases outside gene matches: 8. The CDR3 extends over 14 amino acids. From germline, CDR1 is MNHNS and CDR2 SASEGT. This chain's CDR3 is CASRGTGVHFGYTF. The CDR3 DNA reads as TGTGCCAGCAGAGGGACAGGGGTTCATTTTGGCTACACCTTC.

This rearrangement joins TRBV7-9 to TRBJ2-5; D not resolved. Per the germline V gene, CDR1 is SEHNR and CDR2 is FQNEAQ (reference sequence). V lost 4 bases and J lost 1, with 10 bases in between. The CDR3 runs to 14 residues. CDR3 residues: CASSYGAPQETQYF. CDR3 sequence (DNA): TGTGCCAGCAGCTACGGTGCCCCCCAAGAGACCCAGTACTTC.

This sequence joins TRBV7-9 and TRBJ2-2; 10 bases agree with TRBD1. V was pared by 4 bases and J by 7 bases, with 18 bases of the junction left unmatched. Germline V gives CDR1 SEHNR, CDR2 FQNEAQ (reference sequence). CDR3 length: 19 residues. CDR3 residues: CASSSVDRGRWSPGGELFF. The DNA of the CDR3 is TGTGCCAGCAGCTCGGTAGACAGGGGGCGATGGTCCCCCGGCGGGGAGCTGTTTTTT.

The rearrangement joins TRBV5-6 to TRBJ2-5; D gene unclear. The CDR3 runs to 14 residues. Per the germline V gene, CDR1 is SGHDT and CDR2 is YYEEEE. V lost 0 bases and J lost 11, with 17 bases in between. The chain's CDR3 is CASSLDESGVQQYF. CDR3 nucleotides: TGTGCCAGCAGCTTGGACGAATCAGGCGTACAGCAGTACTTC.

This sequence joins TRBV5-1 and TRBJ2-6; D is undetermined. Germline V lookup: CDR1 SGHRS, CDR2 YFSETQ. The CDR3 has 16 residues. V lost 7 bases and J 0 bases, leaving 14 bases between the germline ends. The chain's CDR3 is CASSRIVDSGANVLTF. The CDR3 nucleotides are TGCGCCAGCTCCCGGATAGTCGACTCTGGGGCCAACGTCCTGACTTTC.

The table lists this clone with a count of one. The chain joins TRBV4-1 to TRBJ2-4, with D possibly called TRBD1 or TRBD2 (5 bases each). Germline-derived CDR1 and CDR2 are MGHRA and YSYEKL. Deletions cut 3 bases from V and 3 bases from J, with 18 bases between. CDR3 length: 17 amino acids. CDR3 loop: CASSQGSGKEVKNIQYF. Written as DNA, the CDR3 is TGCGCCAGCAGCCAGGGTTCAGGGAAGGAGGTCAAAAACATTCAGTACTTC.